This section outlines one TCR beta chain sequence together with its context. The antigen is undetermined. The sample belongs to a study of post-analysis software for immune sequencing data. Study-wide background: The cohort encompassed relapsing-remitting, secondary progressive and progressive-relapsing multiple sclerosis disease courses. The study's findings and limits: Four to six TRBV segments appeared more often in patients than in controls, and TRBV5-6, TRBV5-1 and TRBV20-1 were among these.

Built from TCR beta cDNA, the libraries had unique molecular identifiers in them. TCRdb reprocessed the PCR reads via MiXCR and lists one record per CDR3 protein. The repertoire holds hundreds of thousands of distinct CDR3 sequences, with less than 45% as singletons. CDR3 length: 15 amino acids. Trimming cost V 4 bases and J 5 bases, with 19 bases left between them. CDR1 is SGHRS, CDR2 YFSETQ, per germline. The genes are TRBV5-1 and TRBJ2-7; perhaps TRBD1 as D (6 bases). The clonotype originates from a girl aged 10-17 years with multiple sclerosis. The source material was blood. The chain's CDR3 is CASSPSLQGIDEQYF. Written as DNA, the CDR3 is TGCGCCAGCAGCCCAAGCCTACAGGGAATAGACGAGCAGTACTTC.